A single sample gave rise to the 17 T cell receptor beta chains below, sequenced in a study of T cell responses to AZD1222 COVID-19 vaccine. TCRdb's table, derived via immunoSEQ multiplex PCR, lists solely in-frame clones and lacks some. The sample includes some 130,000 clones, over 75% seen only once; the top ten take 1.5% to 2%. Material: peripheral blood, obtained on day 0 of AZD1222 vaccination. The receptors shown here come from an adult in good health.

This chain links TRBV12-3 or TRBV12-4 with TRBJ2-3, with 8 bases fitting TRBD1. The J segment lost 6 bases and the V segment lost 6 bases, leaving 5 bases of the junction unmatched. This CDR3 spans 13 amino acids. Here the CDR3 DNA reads TGTGCCAGCAGCCTGACAGGGGCCGATACGCAGTATTTT. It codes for CASSLTGADTQYF.

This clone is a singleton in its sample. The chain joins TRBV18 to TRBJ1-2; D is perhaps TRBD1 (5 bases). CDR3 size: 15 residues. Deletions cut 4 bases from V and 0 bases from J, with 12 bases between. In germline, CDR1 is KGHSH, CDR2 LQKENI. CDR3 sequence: CASSLDSVANYGYTF. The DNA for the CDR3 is TGTGCCAGCTCACTCGACAGTGTAGCTAACTATGGCTACACCTTC.

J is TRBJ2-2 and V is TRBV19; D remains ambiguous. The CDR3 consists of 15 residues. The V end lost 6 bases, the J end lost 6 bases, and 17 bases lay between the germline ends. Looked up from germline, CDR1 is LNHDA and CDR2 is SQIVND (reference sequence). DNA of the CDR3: TGTGCCAGTAGACGGAGTCACGAGCAAGCCGGGGAGCTGTTTTTT. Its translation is CASRRSHEQAGELFF.

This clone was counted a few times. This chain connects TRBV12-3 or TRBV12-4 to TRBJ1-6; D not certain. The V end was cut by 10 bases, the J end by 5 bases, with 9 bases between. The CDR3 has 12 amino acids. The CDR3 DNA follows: TGTGCCATACAGACTAATAATTCACCCCTCCACTTT. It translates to CAIQTNNSPLHF.

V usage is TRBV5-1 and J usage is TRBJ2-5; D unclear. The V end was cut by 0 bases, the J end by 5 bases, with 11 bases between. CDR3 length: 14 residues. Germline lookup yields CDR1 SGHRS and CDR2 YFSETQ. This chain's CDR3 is CASSLGTAGETQYF. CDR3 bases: TGCGCCAGCAGCTTGGGCACGGCTGGGGAGACCCAGTACTTC.

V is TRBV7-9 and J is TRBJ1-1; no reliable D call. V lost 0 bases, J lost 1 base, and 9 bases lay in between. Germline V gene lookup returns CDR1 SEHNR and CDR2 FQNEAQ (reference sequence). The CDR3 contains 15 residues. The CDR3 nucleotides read TGTGCCAGCAGCTTAGCGGAACACTCGAACACTGAAGCTTTCTTT. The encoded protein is CASSLAEHSNTEAFF.

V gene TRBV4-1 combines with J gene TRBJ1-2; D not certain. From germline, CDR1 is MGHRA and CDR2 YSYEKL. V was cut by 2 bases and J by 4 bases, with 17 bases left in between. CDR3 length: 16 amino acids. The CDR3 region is CASSQPPGAGPYGYTF. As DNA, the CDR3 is TGCGCCAGCAGCCAACCTCCCGGAGCCGGCCCCTATGGCTACACCTTC.

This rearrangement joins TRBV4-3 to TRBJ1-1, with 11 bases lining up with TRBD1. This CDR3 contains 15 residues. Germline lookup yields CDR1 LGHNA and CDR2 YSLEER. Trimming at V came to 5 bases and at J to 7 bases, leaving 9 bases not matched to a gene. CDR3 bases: TGCGCCAGCAGCTATACCGGACAGGGGGCAGATGAAGCTTTCTTT. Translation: CASSYTGQGADEAFF.

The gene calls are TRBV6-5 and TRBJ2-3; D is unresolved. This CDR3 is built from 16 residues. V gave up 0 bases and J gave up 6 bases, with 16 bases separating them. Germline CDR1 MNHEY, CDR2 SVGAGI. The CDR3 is CASSYSAAWRMDTQYF. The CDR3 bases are TGTGCCAGCAGTTACTCGGCGGCATGGAGAATGGATACGCAGTATTTT.

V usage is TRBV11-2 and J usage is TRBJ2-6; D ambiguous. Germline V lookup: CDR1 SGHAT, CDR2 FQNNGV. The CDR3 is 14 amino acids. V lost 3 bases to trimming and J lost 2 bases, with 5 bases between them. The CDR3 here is CASSFTAGANVLTF. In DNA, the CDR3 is TGTGCCAGCAGCTTCACAGCTGGGGCCAACGTCCTGACTTTC.

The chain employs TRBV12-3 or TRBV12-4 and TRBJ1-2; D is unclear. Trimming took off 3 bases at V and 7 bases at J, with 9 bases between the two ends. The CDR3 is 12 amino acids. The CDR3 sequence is CASSFRLSGYTF. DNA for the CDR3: TGTGCCAGCAGTTTCAGACTAAGTGGCTACACCTTC.

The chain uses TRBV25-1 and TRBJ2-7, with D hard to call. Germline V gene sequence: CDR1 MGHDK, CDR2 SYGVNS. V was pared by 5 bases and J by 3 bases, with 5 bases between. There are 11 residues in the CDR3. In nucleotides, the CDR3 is TGTGCCAGCAGTTACTACTACGAGCAGTACTTC. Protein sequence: CASSYYYEQYF.

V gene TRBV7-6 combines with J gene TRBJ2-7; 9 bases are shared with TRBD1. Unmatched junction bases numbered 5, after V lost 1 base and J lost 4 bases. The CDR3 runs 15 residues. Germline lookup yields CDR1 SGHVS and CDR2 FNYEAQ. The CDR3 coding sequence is TGTGCCAGCAGCTTAGGCCCGACAGGGGGGTACGAGCAGTACTTC. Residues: CASSLGPTGGYEQYF.

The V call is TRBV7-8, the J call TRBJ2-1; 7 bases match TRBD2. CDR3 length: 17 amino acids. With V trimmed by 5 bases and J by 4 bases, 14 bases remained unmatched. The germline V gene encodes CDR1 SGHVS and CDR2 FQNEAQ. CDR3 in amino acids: CASSITSLTSAYNEQFF. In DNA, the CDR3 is TGTGCCAGCAGCATAACCTCCTTAACTAGCGCGTACAATGAGCAGTTCTTC. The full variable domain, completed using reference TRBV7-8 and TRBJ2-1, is GAGVSQSPRYKVAKRGQDVALRCDPISGHVSLFWYQQALGQGPEFLTYFQNEAQLDKSGLPSDRFFAERPEGSVSTLKIQRTQQEDSAVYLCASSITSLTSAYNEQFFGPGTRLTVL.

This chain's CDR3 is CSVVRILTEAFF. DNA for the CDR3: TGCAGCGTTGTGCGGATCCTCACTGAAGCTTTCTTT. The V gene is TRBV29-1, the J gene TRBJ1-1; D is uncertain. The germline V gene has CDR1 SQVTM and CDR2 ANQGSEA. This CDR3 has 12 residues. Deletions cut 4 bases from V and 4 bases from J, with 10 bases between.

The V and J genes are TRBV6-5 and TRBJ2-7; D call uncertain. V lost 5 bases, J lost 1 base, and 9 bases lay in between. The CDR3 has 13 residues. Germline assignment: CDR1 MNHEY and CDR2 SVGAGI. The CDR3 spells CASSLTASYEQYF. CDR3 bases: TGTGCCAGCAGTCTGACTGCTTCCTACGAGCAGTACTTC.

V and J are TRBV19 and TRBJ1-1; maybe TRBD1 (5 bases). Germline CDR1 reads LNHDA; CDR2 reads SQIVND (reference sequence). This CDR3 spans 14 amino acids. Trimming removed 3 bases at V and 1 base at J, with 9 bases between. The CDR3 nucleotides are TGTGCCAGTAGTATCCGGGGGAGGAACACTGAAGCTTTCTTT. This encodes CASSIRGRNTEAFF. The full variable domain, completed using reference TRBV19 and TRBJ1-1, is DGGITQSPKYLFRKEGQNVTLSCEQNLNHDAMYWYRQDPGQGLRLIYYSQIVNDFQKGDIAEGYSVSREKKESFPLTVTSAQKNPTAFYLCASSIRGRNTEAFFGQGTRLTVV.